These 11 T cell receptor beta chains came from one sample sequenced in a study of blood T cell repertoires in COVID-19. Sequencing used immunoSEQ multiplex PCR; TCRdb keeps in-frame clones, though not all of them. The sample contains about 220,000 clones, approximately 84% of which appear only once. The sequencing input was peripheral blood. These receptor sequences come from a woman in her 30s who had recovered from COVID-19.

This clone appeared a few times. The genes are TRBV5-1 and TRBJ2-7; possibly TRBD2 for D (5 bases). V lost 4 bases to trimming and J lost 4 bases, with 12 bases between them. Germline loops: CDR1 SGHRS, CDR2 YFSETQ. This CDR3 region has 13 residues. CDR3 amino acids: CASSPRVSYEQYF. CDR3 sequence (DNA): TGCGCCAGCAGCCCGAGGGTCTCTTACGAGCAGTACTTC.

The CDR3 sequence: CAWSVRWAGMNTEAFF. DNA of the CDR3: TGTGCCTGGAGTGTACGTTGGGCAGGCATGAACACTGAAGCTTTCTTT. The V and J genes are TRBV30 and TRBJ1-1; the D is unclear. Trimming took off 0 bases at V and 0 bases at J, with 14 bases between the two ends. CDR1 is GTSNPN, CDR2 SVGIG, per germline (reference sequence). CDR3 length: 16 amino acids.

The rearrangement uses TRBV14 and TRBJ2-3; D may be TRBD2 (5 bases). Trimming stripped 6 bases from V and 2 bases from J, with 15 bases between. Germline CDR1 and CDR2: SGHDN and FVKESK. This CDR3 comprises 15 residues. CDR3 amino acids: CASSQLEPYTDTQYF. The CDR3 DNA sequence: TGTGCCAGCAGTCAACTAGAGCCATACACAGATACGCAGTATTTT.

CDR3 region: CSVEAGEFNGNTIYF. The DNA of the CDR3 is TGCAGCGTTGAAGCGGGGGAATTCAATGGAAACACCATATATTTT. V usage is TRBV29-1 and J usage is TRBJ1-3; a weak D match, TRBD1 (5 bases). Germline CDR1 reads SQVTM; CDR2 reads ANQGSEA. The ends were cut back, 1 base at V and 3 bases at J, with 13 bases in the middle. The CDR3 is made up of 15 amino acids.

This sequence joins TRBV5-4 and TRBJ2-7; 11 nucleotides agree with TRBD2. Germline values: CDR1 SGHNT, CDR2 YYREEE (reference sequence). The CDR3 totals 14 residues. V dropped 5 bases and J dropped 2; count of bases not matched to a gene: 3. CDR3 bases: TGTGCCAGCAGTACTAGCGGGAGTGCCTACGAGCAGTACTTC. This sequence encodes CASSTSGSAYEQYF.

The gene calls are TRBV28 and TRBJ2-1; maybe TRBD2 (5 bases). Per germline, CDR1 MDHEN and CDR2 SYDVKM. V was pared by 5 bases and J by 1 base, with 9 bases between. The CDR3 has 14 residues. The CDR3 spells CASSPPGSYNEQFF. As DNA, the CDR3 is TGTGCCAGCAGTCCCCCGGGGTCCTACAATGAGCAGTTCTTC.

As regards this clone: The sample contains more than one DNA sequence encoding this CDR3. The gene calls are TRBV6-5 and TRBJ2-7; 9 nucleotides align to TRBD2. Germline values: CDR1 MNHEY, CDR2 SVGAGI. V dropped 0 bases and J dropped 0; count of bases not matched to a gene: 0. The CDR3 contains 15 residues. CDR3: CASSYSSGSSYEQYF. CDR3 coding DNA: TGTGCCAGCAGTTACTCTAGCGGGAGCTCCTACGAGCAGTACTTC.

This clone occurred once. This chain uses TRBV28 with TRBJ2-5; D might be TRBD2 (5 bases). V was cut by 5 bases and J by 3 bases, with 13 bases left in between. CDR3 length: 14 residues. CDR1 and CDR2 from the germline V gene are MDHEN and SYDVKM. The CDR3 loop is CASSNGGQKETQYF. The CDR3 bases are TGTGCCAGCAGTAATGGAGGTCAAAAAGAGACCCAGTACTTC.

The gene calls are TRBV6-5 and TRBJ2-7, with D possibly TRBD2 on 6 matching bases. Germline lookup yields CDR1 MNHEY and CDR2 SVGAGI. CDR3 length equals 14 residues. V was trimmed by 6 bases and J by 0 bases, leaving 12 bases between them. CDR3 coding DNA: TGTGCCAGCAGCCCACCGGACTACTCCTACGAGCAGTACTTC. Protein sequence: CASSPPDYSYEQYF.

This clone was seen a single time. The V gene is TRBV29-1, the J gene TRBJ1-1; 10 bases fit TRBD1. CDR1 SQVTM and CDR2 ANQGSEA come from the germline V gene. V shed 3 bases and J 6 bases; nucleotides not matched to a gene: 7. The length of the CDR3 is 14 residues. The CDR3 DNA reads as TGCAGCGTTGAGTCCCGGGACAGGGGTCCTGAAGCTTTCTTT. Its protein product is CSVESRDRGPEAFF. Looking up the rest from reference TRBV29-1 and TRBJ1-1 gives the full variable domain: SAVISQKPSRDICQRGTSLTIQCQVDSQVTMMFWYRQQPGQSLTLIATANQGSEATYESGFVIDKFPISRPNLTFSTLTVSNMSPEDSSIYLCSVESRDRGPEAFFGQGTRLTVV.

This clone was recorded only once. The chain has TRBV6-2 or TRBV6-3 and TRBJ1-5; 8 bases align to TRBD1. The trim removed 6 bases at V and 2 bases at J, leaving 6 bases unmatched. CDR3 length: 15 residues. The germline V gene encodes CDR1 MNHEY and CDR2 SVGEGT. CDR3 loop: CASSPGTGGNQPQHF. Here the CDR3 DNA reads TGTGCCAGCAGCCCCGGGACAGGAGGCAATCAGCCCCAGCATTTT.